The present T cell receptor (beta chain) was sequenced within a study of blood T cell repertoires in COVID-19. Study at large: There were acute and convalescent COVID-19 samples, and they came from the United States, Italy and Spain. PBMCs, B-cell-depleted T cells, or T cells were the source of the cDNA or gDNA that made up the material.

The CDR3 is 16 amino acids. Trimming stripped 2 bases from V and 0 bases from J, with 13 bases between. The germline V gene encodes CDR1 SGHRS and CDR2 YFSETQ. TCRdb's copy holds only in-frame clones and misses some; the assay was immunoSEQ multiplex PCR. This sample yields 540,000 or so clones, of which 85% to 90% are seen a single time; around 8% belongs to the top ten. Patients of the Seattle cohort, enrolled during active infection, were followed longitudinally. This TCR was recovered from a woman aged 45-59 years with COVID-19, enrolled during active disease. The source material was peripheral blood. The rearrangement links TRBV5-1 to TRBJ2-3; D remains unclear. The CDR3 loop reads CASSFMAALSTDTQYF. DNA of the CDR3: TGCGCCAGCAGCTTCATGGCTGCCCTGAGCACAGATACGCAGTATTTT.